The 15 T cell receptor beta chains listed next were all sequenced from one sample in a study of cytomegalovirus exposure and HLA in healthy donors. Vbeta (60) and Jbeta (13) primers were used in the PCR. Clones were sequenced by immunoSEQ multiplex PCR, and TCRdb holds only the in-frame ones, with some missing. The table includes over 150,000 clones, roughly 79% detected once. Sequenced material: PBMCs. These receptor sequences come from a male donor in good health and CMV-seronegative.

The chain employs TRBV28 and TRBJ1-5; TRBD1 is a possible D gene (5 bases). V was cut by 6 bases and J by 8 bases, with 17 bases left in between. From germline, CDR1 is MDHEN and CDR2 SYDVKM. CDR3 length: 14 residues. Here the CDR3 reads CASSLGQELKPQHF. CDR3 DNA sequence: TGTGCCAGCAGCCTGGGGCAGGAACTAAAGCCCCAGCATTTT.

This clone was detected once. The V and J genes are TRBV27 and TRBJ2-5, with no clear D. The CDR3 totals 13 residues. Trimming removed 5 bases at V and 0 bases at J, with 7 bases between. Germline lookup yields CDR1 MNHEY and CDR2 SMNVEV (reference sequence). DNA of the CDR3: TGTGCCAGCAGTCCGAGGTACCAAGAGACCCAGTACTTC. Translated, it gives CASSPRYQETQYF.

V and J are TRBV6-5 and TRBJ1-2, with 8 bases matching TRBD1. The V gene end was trimmed by 5 bases and the J gene end by 8 bases; junction bases not matched to a gene: 10. Germline V CDR1 and CDR2: MNHEY, SVGAGI. The CDR3 runs to 14 residues. This CDR3 reads CASSVGQGQVGYTF. CDR3 in DNA: TGTGCCAGCAGTGTCGGACAGGGACAAGTCGGCTACACCTTC.

This clone was recorded once. The chain combines TRBV19 with TRBJ2-7; 11 bases map to TRBD2. V shed 6 bases, J shed 2 bases, and the junction held 3 bases outside the gene matches. This CDR3 comprises 14 residues. Germline CDR1 and CDR2: LNHDA and SQIVND (reference sequence). Written as DNA, the CDR3 is TGTGCCAGTAGCCAGACTAGCGGGGCCTACGAGCAGTACTTC. This gives the protein CASSQTSGAYEQYF.

The rearrangement links TRBV28 to TRBJ1-3; a weak D match, TRBD1 (5 bases). This CDR3 spans 14 amino acids. From germline, CDR1 is MDHEN and CDR2 SYDVKM. The V gene lost 3 bases and the J gene lost 2 bases, with 8 bases spanning the gap. The CDR3 DNA sequence: TGTGCCAGCAGTTTGGGGCGAACTGGAAACACCATATATTTT. This encodes CASSLGRTGNTIYF.

The chain uses TRBV4-1 and TRBJ2-1; possible D gene TRBD2, 5 bases. Trimming removed 2 bases at V and 5 bases at J, with 16 bases between. CDR3 length: 16 amino acids. Germline V lookup: CDR1 MGHRA, CDR2 YSYEKL. The CDR3 bases are TGCGCCAGCAGCCAAAGCGCGGGTATCCTCGACAATGAGCAGTTCTTC. Translation gives CASSQSAGILDNEQFF.

The chain couples TRBV6-6 to TRBJ1-3; D is undetermined. V dropped 11 bases and J dropped 0 bases, with 20 bases sitting between them. The CDR3 runs to 16 residues. Germline values: CDR1 MNHNY, CDR2 SVGAGI (reference sequence). The CDR3 here is CAGKTEGYHSGNTIYF. As DNA, the CDR3 is TGTGCCGGGAAGACGGAGGGTTATCACTCTGGAAACACCATATATTTT.

The J gene is TRBJ1-1, the V gene TRBV30, with D possibly matching TRBD1 (5 bases). The CDR3 runs 14 residues. CDR1 is GTSNPN and CDR2 is SVGIG in the germline V gene (reference sequence). V was pared by 5 bases and J by 5 bases, with 18 bases between. The CDR3 loop reads CAWDEGLGGTEAFF. CDR3 nucleotides: TGTGCCTGGGACGAGGGGCTTGGAGGGACTGAAGCTTTCTTT.

The gene calls are TRBV25-1 and TRBJ2-3; D is perhaps TRBD1 (5 bases). The CDR3 is 14 residues long. Between the trimmed V and J ends, which lost 7 bases and 0 bases, there was a span of 11 bases. The germline gives CDR1 MGHDK, CDR2 SYGVNS. CDR3 in amino acids: CASTGKVSTDTQYF. In DNA, the CDR3 is TGTGCCAGCACAGGGAAGGTTAGCACAGATACGCAGTATTTT.

The chain links TRBV10-1 to TRBJ2-3, with TRBD1 matching over 9 bases. Germline CDR1 and CDR2: WNHNN and SYGVQD (reference sequence). V shed 0 bases and J 3 bases; nucleotides not matched to a gene: 10. The CDR3 length is 18 residues. In DNA form, the CDR3 reads TGCGCCAGCAGTGAGTCGGAGGTTGACAGGGGGAAGACAGATACGCAGTATTTT. Translating it yields CASSESEVDRGKTDTQYF.

The chain combines TRBV2 with TRBJ1-2; D is ambiguous. Trimming removed 5 bases at V and 6 bases at J, with 13 bases between. In germline, CDR1 is SNHLY, CDR2 FYNNEI. CDR3 length: 13 amino acids. CDR3 loop: CASSTLRRHGYTF. The CDR3 DNA sequence: TGTGCCAGCAGTACACTACGGAGGCATGGCTACACCTTC.

This clone has a handful of counts. The chain is built from TRBV7-2 and TRBJ2-3; D may be TRBD2 (5 bases). V was pared by 5 bases and J by 5 bases, with 20 bases between. The CDR3 is 16 residues long. Germline loops: CDR1 SGHTA, CDR2 FQGNSA. CDR3 sequence reads: CASSPPLSGLRDTQYF. The CDR3 DNA sequence: TGTGCCAGCAGCCCTCCGTTAAGCGGACTTCGAGATACGCAGTATTTT.

The rearrangement uses TRBV28 and TRBJ1-5; D unclear. V was shortened by 5 bases and J by 7 bases, with 3 bases between the two germline ends. The V gene's germline CDR1 is MDHEN and CDR2 SYDVKM. The CDR3 has 10 amino acids. The chain's CDR3 is CASSRQPQHF. CDR3 DNA: TGTGCCAGCAGTCGGCAGCCCCAGCATTTT.

The rearrangement joins TRBV10-3 to TRBJ1-1; 10 bases line up with TRBD1. CDR3 length equals 15 residues. The J segment lost 5 bases and the V segment lost 4 bases, leaving 7 bases of the junction unmatched. Germline CDR1 and CDR2: ENHRY and SYGVKD. The CDR3 is CAISGGDRGYTEAFF. The DNA for the CDR3 is TGTGCCATCAGTGGTGGGGACAGGGGATATACTGAAGCTTTCTTT.

The sample holds a few counts of this clone. The rearrangement joins TRBV2 to TRBJ2-7; D is possibly TRBD1 (5 bases). The germline gives CDR1 SNHLY, CDR2 FYNNEI. Trimming removed 8 bases from V and 0 bases from J, with 8 bases in between. The CDR3 runs to 12 residues. CDR3 region: CASARDSYEQYF. CDR3 sequence (DNA): TGTGCCAGCGCCAGGGACTCCTACGAGCAGTACTTC.